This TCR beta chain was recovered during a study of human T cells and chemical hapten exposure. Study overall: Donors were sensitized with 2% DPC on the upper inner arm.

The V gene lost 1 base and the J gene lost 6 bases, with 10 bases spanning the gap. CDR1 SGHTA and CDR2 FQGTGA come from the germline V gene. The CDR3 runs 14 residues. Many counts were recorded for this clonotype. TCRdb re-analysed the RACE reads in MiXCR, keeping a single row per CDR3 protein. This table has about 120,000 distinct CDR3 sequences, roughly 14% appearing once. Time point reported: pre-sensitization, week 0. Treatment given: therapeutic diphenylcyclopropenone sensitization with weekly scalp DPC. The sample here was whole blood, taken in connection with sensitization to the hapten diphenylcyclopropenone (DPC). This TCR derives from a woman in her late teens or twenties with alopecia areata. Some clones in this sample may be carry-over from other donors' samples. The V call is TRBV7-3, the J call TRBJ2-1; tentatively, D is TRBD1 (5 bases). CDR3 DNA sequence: TGTGCCAGCAGCTTAAATTCAGGGCGCAATGAGCAGTTCTTC. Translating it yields CASSLNSGRNEQFF.